This is a list of T cell receptor beta chains from one sample in a study of PD-1 blockade in classical Hodgkin lymphoma. TCRdb's copy holds only in-frame clones and misses some; the assay was immunoSEQ multiplex PCR. The sample includes over 9,000 clones, around 86% of them seen just once. The sequenced sample consisted of CD8+ T cells from blood. The source of these receptors is a human donor with classical Hodgkin lymphoma. Both conserved end residues are part of each CDR3. The order of the fields is clone size, J gene, D gene, V gene, CDR3 protein, CDR3 DNA. The D gene is left open where the match is weak. Clone size, where shown, is once, few, many, or a class for clones that have expanded.

>.|TRBJ2-7|.|TRBV7-9
CASSQGPTSSYEQYF
TGTGCCAGCAGTCAAGGGCCTACGAGCTCCTACGAGCAGTACTTC
>.|TRBJ2-7|.|TRBV14
CASSRPVPFSYEQYF
TGTGCCAGCAGCCGGCCGGTTCCTTTCTCCTACGAGCAGTACTTC
>.|TRBJ2-2|TRBD2|TRBV9
CASSVVSGAGELFF
TGTGCCAGCAGCGTAGTTAGCGGGGCCGGGGAGCTGTTTTTT
>.|TRBJ2-7|.|TRBV2
CASSESTGTPPYEQYF
TGTGCCAGCAGTGAAAGTACAGGGACCCCACCCTACGAGCAGTACTTC
>.|TRBJ2-7|.|TRBV27
CASSLSGPHEQYF
TGTGCCAGCAGTCTTTCGGGCCCCCACGAGCAGTACTTC
>.|TRBJ2-7|TRBD1|TRBV10-3
CAISATGTVTYEQYF
TGTGCCATCAGTGCGACCGGGACAGTCACCTACGAGCAGTACTTC
>.|TRBJ2-7|.|TRBV7-9
CASSLAREVDEQYF
TGTGCCAGCAGCTTAGCCAGGGAAGTCGACGAGCAGTACTTC
>.|TRBJ2-5|.|TRBV7-6
CASSLYPQETQYF
TGTGCCAGCAGCTTATACCCGCAAGAGACCCAGTACTTC
>.|TRBJ1-5|.|TRBV12-5
CASGPNQPQHF
TGTGCTAGTGGTCCCAATCAGCCCCAGCATTTT
>.|TRBJ2-3|TRBD1|TRBV2
CASSFSTGQATDTQYF
TGTGCCAGCAGTTTCTCGACGGGACAGGCCACAGATACGCAGTATTTT
>few|TRBJ2-7|TRBD1|TRBV4-3
CASSQGRQGLYEQYF
TGCGCCAGCAGCCAAGGCCGACAGGGGCTCTACGAGCAGTACTTC
>.|TRBJ1-1|.|TRBV27
CASSLWDNTEAFF
TGTGCCAGCAGTTTATGGGACAACACTGAAGCTTTCTTT
>.|TRBJ2-6|TRBD1|TRBV7-2
CASSLGQAGANVLTF
TGTGCCAGCAGCTTGGGACAGGCTGGGGCCAACGTCCTGACTTTC
>.|TRBJ1-2|TRBD1|TRBV19
CASAGQGTYGYTF
TGTGCCAGTGCGGGACAGGGTACCTATGGCTACACCTTC
>.|TRBJ1-2|.|TRBV21-1
CASPGVPGQGTNYGYTF
TGTGCCAGCCCCGGGGTCCCGGGACAGGGAACTAACTATGGCTACACCTTC
>.|TRBJ2-6|.|TRBV29-1
CSVGDWSSGANVLTF
TGCAGCGTTGGCGACTGGAGCTCTGGGGCCAACGTCCTGACTTTC
>large|TRBJ2-1|.|TRBV7-3
CASSLQPQGNNEQFF
TGTGCCAGCAGCTTACAGCCCCAGGGGAACAATGAGCAGTTCTTC
>once|TRBJ2-2|TRBD2|TRBV30
CALAGGPLRTGELFF
TGTGCCCTAGCGGGGGGACCCCTTCGCACCGGGGAGCTGTTTTTT
>.|TRBJ2-1|.|TRBV7-2
CASSLVHSSFSYNEQFF
TGTGCCAGCAGCTTAGTTCACTCTAGCTTCTCCTACAATGAGCAGTTCTTC
>.|TRBJ2-3|.|TRBV2
CASSELAVRSTDTQYF
TGTGCCAGCAGTGAACTGGCGGTACGTAGCACAGATACGCAGTATTTT
>.|TRBJ1-4|.|TRBV25-1
CASSETATNEKLFF
TGTGCCAGCAGTGAAACTGCAACTAATGAAAAACTGTTTTTT
>.|TRBJ2-3|.|TRBV7-2
CASSPYGGGTSTDTQYF
TGTGCCAGCAGCCCTTACGGAGGGGGCACTAGCACAGATACGCAGTATTTT
>.|TRBJ2-3|TRBD1|TRBV27
CASSFATGVSTDTQYF
TGTGCCAGCAGTTTCGCGACAGGGGTTAGCACAGATACGCAGTATTTT
>few|TRBJ2-7|.|TRBV4-3
CASSPTPRGGYEQYF
TGCGCCAGCAGCCCGACCCCCAGGGGGGGCTACGAGCAGTACTTC
>.|TRBJ2-7|.|TRBV19
CASSIAPGAEQYF
TGTGCCAGTAGTATAGCCCCCGGGGCCGAGCAGTACTTC
>.|TRBJ2-1|.|TRBV14
CASSQGAKQFF
TGTGCCAGCAGCCAAGGAGCGAAGCAGTTCTTC
>.|TRBJ2-1|TRBD2|TRBV2
CASRGLAGGPRDEQFF
TGTGCCAGCAGGGGACTAGCGGGGGGCCCTAGGGATGAGCAGTTCTTC
>.|TRBJ1-2|TRBD1|TRBV29-1
CSVEGQRGLGIYGYTF
TGCAGCGTTGAGGGACAGAGGGGGTTGGGGATCTATGGCTACACCTTC
>.|TRBJ1-1|.|TRBV11-3
CASSVGGVGTEAFF
TGTGCCAGCAGCGTTGGAGGGGTAGGCACTGAAGCTTTCTTT
>.|TRBJ2-3|TRBD2|TRBV2
CAGPGMAGGYTDTQYF
TGTGCCGGTCCCGGGATGGCGGGGGGTTACACAGATACGCAGTATTTT
>.|TRBJ1-3|.|TRBV7-8
CASSLAGLNTIYF
TGTGCCAGCAGCTTAGCCGGGCTAAACACCATATATTTT
>.|TRBJ2-1|TRBD1|TRBV7-8
CASSRGQAFYNEQFF
TGTGCCAGCAGCCGTGGACAGGCCTTTTACAATGAGCAGTTCTTC
>.|TRBJ1-1|TRBD1|TRBV7-2
CASSRDREGTEAFF
TGTGCCAGCAGCCGGGACAGGGAGGGCACTGAAGCTTTCTTT
>few|TRBJ1-2|TRBD1|TRBV27
CASSFDRGGRNGYTF
TGTGCCAGCAGTTTCGACAGGGGAGGAAGGAATGGCTACACCTTC
>.|TRBJ2-5|.|TRBV9
CASSVGASTETQYF
TGTGCCAGCAGCGTAGGAGCTAGCACGGAGACCCAGTACTTC
>.|TRBJ1-1|.|TRBV19
CASTTPLWVEDTEAFF
TGTGCCAGTACTACCCCATTGTGGGTGGAGGACACTGAAGCTTTCTTT
>.|TRBJ2-5|TRBD2|TRBV5-1
CASSLEVAGYGETQYF
TGCGCCAGCAGCTTGGAGGTAGCGGGGTACGGGGAGACCCAGTACTTC
>.|TRBJ2-7|.|TRBV2
CASSDPMTGEQYF
TGTGCCAGCAGTGATCCTATGACAGGCGAGCAGTACTTC
>.|TRBJ1-1|.|TRBV28
CASSSPWLLNTEAFF
TGTGCCAGCAGTTCCCCCTGGCTTCTGAACACTGAAGCTTTCTTT
>.|TRBJ1-4|.|TRBV25-1
CASSTGGGGEKLFF
TGTGCCAGCAGTACCGGGGGGGGTGGTGAAAAACTGTTTTTT
>.|TRBJ2-7|.|TRBV27
CASGRPRGTTETYEQYF
TGTGCCAGCGGGCGTCCGCGGGGCACCACCGAGACCTACGAGCAGTACTTC
>.|TRBJ2-1|TRBD2|TRBV29-1
CSVEGTSGGRHSYNEQFF
TGCAGCGTTGAAGGGACTAGCGGGGGCCGCCACTCCTACAATGAGCAGTTCTTC
>few|TRBJ2-1|.|TRBV4-3
CASSQRQSSYNEQFF
TGCGCCAGCAGCCAAAGACAGAGCTCCTACAATGAGCAGTTCTTC
>.|TRBJ2-1|TRBD1|TRBV13
CASSFKGAGNEQFF
TGTGCCAGCAGCTTCAAGGGGGCGGGCAATGAGCAGTTCTTC
>.|TRBJ1-2|TRBD1|TRBV19
CASRSVTGGNFTGYTF
TGTGCCAGTAGGTCGGTGACAGGGGGCAATTTTACGGGCTACACCTTC
>.|TRBJ2-7|TRBD1|TRBV27
CASSPDRAGYEQYF
TGTGCCAGCAGTCCCGACAGGGCTGGCTACGAGCAGTACTTC
>once|TRBJ1-2|.|TRBV5-5
CASSPGPLNYGYTF
TGTGCCAGCAGCCCGGGACCGCTTAACTATGGCTACACCTTC
>once|TRBJ2-3|TRBD2|TRBV28
CASRGLAGVDTQYF
TGTGCCAGCAGGGGACTAGCGGGGGTGGATACGCAGTATTTT
>.|TRBJ2-1|TRBD2|TRBV9
CASSGGTSNEQFF
TGTGCCAGCAGCGGCGGGACTAGCAATGAGCAGTTCTTC
>.|TRBJ1-1|.|TRBV5-6
CASRYGRTEAFF
TGTGCCAGCAGATATGGACGGACTGAAGCTTTCTTT